The clone carrying this TCR beta chain showed up many times. The antigen remains unidentified. Unseparated into fractions, whole blood served as the source from which total RNA was extracted. This sample stems from a study of human T cells and chemical hapten exposure. Study-wide context: Per-sample TCR yield variation was attributed mainly to small pooled library volume differences. Study findings and constraints: Those TCRs sitting above 1 in 1000 frequency stayed the same with DPC sensitization.

Single cDNA molecules in the library carried unique molecular identifiers attached during preparation. Each CDR3 protein gets one entry after TCRdb re-called the 5' RACE reads with MiXCR. In the table there are 130,000 or so distinct CDR3 sequences, around 4% of which are singletons. The CDR3 covers 12 residues. Trimming stripped 4 bases from V and 1 base from J, with 7 bases between. CDR1 and CDR2 from the germline V gene are SQVTM and ANQGSEA. The V gene is TRBV29-1, the J gene TRBJ2-5; D call uncertain. The sequence derives from a female donor in good health. CDR3 DNA: TGCAGCGTTGGTGGTATCCAAGAGACCCAGTACTTC. It is translated as CSVGGIQETQYF.